Sequencing of this TCR beta chain was carried out in a study of PD-L1 blockade in urothelial cancer. Study summary: Analysis of blood occurred 3 weeks (second dose) and 6 weeks after treatment start.

This CDR3 region has 15 residues. Trimming removed 2 bases from V and 1 base from J; junction bases left unmatched: 4. CDR1 is SGHDN and CDR2 is FVKESK in the germline V gene. Sequencing used immunoSEQ multiplex PCR; TCRdb keeps in-frame clones, though not all of them. The sample yields 50,000 or so clones, approximately 80% seen once. The specimen was PBMCs, collected around atezolizumab (anti-PD-L1) treatment. The chain employs TRBV14 and TRBJ1-1; 7 positions agree with TRBD1. This TCR derives from a man aged 70 or older with urothelial cancer. CDR3 loop: CASSQLGQKNTEAFF. The CDR3 DNA reads TGTGCCAGCAGCCAATTGGGACAGAAGAACACTGAAGCTTTCTTT. Complete variable domain (other parts from reference TRBV14 and TRBJ1-1): EAGVTQFPSHSVIEKGQTVTLRCDPISGHDNLYWYRRVMGKEIKFLLHFVKESKQDESGMPNNRFLAERTGGTYSTLKVQPAELEDSGVYFCASSQLGQKNTEAFFGQGTRLTVV.